This record covers a single TCR beta chain. The sample is drawn from a study of blood T cell repertoires in COVID-19. With V trimmed by 3 bases and J by 9 bases, 6 bases remained unmatched. The CDR3 extends over 14 amino acids. Germline lookup yields CDR1 SGHTA and CDR2 FQGNSA. Sequenced by immunoSEQ multiplex PCR; TCRdb stores in-frame clones only, minus some. The sample holds a few hundred thousand clones, roughly 88% seen once. The sample was peripheral blood. This clonotype was sampled from a human donor with COVID-19, enrolled during active disease. The donor label of this sample is uncertain. This chain joins TRBV7-2 and TRBJ2-1; 9 nucleotides agree with TRBD2. The CDR3 DNA follows: TGTGCCAGCAGCTTCCTTAGCGGGAGCAGTGAGCAGTTCTTC. This translates into CASSFLSGSSEQFF.